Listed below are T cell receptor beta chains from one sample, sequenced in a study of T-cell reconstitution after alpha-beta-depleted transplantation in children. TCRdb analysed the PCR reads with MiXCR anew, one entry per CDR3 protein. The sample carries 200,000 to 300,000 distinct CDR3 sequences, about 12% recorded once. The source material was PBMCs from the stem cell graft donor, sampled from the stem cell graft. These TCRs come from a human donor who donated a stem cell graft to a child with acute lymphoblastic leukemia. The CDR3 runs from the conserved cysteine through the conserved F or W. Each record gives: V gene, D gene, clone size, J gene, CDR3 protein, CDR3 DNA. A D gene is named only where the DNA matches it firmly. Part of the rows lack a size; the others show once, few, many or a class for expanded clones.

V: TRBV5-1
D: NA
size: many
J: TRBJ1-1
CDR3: CASSRGNTEAFF
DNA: TGCGCCAGCAGTCGAGGGAACACTGAAGCTTTCTTT

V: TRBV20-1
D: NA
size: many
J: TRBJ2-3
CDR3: CSAPPGGGPDTQYF
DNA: TGCAGTGCCCCACCTGGAGGGGGCCCAGATACGCAGTATTTT

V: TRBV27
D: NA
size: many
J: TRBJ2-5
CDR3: CASSFIRTRTGAGAQETQYF
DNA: TGTGCCAGCAGTTTTATTCGGACCAGAACAGGGGCGGGGGCCCAAGAGACCCAGTACTTC

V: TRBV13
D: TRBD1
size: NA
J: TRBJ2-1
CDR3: CASSLGGQGDEQFF
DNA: TGTGCCAGCAGCTTAGGAGGGCAGGGGGATGAGCAGTTCTTC

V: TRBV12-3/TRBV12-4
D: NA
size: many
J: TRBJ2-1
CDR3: CASTASTDYNEQFF
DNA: TGTGCCAGCACCGCGTCGACCGACTACAATGAGCAGTTCTTC

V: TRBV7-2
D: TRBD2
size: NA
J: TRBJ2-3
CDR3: CASRSAGGLRDTQYF
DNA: TGTGCCAGCAGATCAGCGGGGGGGCTGAGAGATACGCAGTATTTT

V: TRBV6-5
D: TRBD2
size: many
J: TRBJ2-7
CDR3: CASSKLGGGALRQYF
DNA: TGTGCCAGCAGCAAACTGGGGGGAGGGGCCTTGCGGCAGTACTTC

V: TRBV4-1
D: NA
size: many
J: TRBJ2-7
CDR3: CASSLRDAGSYEQYF
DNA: TGCGCCAGCAGCCTTCGGGACGCCGGATCCTACGAGCAGTACTTC

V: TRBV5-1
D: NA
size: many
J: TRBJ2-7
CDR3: CASSSLSSYEQYF
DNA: TGCGCCAGCAGCTCCCTGAGCTCCTACGAGCAGTACTTC

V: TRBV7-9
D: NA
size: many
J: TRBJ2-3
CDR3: CASSSGPDTQYF
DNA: TGTGCCAGCAGCTCGGGACCAGATACGCAGTATTTT

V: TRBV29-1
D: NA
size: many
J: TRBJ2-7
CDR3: CSVGSSRDEQYF
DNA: TGCAGCGTTGGTTCCTCGAGGGACGAGCAGTACTTC

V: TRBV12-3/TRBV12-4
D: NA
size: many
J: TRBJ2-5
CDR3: CASSFGGLLETQYF
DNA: TGTGCCAGCAGTTTCGGGGGGCTCTTAGAGACCCAGTACTTC

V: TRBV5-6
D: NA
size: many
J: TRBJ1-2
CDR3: CASSLVGDLRGYTF
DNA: TGTGCCAGCAGCTTGGTCGGGGATTTGAGGGGCTACACCTTC

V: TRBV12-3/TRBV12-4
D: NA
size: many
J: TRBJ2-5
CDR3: CASSKLETQYF
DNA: TGTGCCAGCAGCAAACTGGAGACCCAGTACTTC

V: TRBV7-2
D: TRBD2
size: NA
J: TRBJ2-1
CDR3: CASSRTSLPFNEQFF
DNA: TGTGCCAGCAGCCGGACTAGTCTCCCCTTCAATGAGCAGTTCTTC

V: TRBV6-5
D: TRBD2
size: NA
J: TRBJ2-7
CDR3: CASSYRSGGRYEQYF
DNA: TGTGCCAGCAGTTACCGAAGCGGGGGGCGGTACGAGCAGTACTTC

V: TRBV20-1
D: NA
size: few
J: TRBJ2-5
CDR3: CSTLLPGLKETQYF
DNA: TGCAGTACTCTTTTACCGGGACTTAAAGAGACCCAGTACTTC

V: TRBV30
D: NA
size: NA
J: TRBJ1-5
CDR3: CAWSPFARLDQPQHF
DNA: TGTGCCTGGAGTCCCTTTGCCCGGTTGGATCAGCCCCAGCATTTT

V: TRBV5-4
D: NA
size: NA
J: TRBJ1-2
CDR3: CASSLYRAVDGYTF
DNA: TGTGCCAGCAGCTTATACAGGGCGGTCGATGGCTACACCTTC

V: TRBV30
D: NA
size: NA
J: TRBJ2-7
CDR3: CAWSASVLYEQYF
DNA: TGTGCCTGGAGTGCCTCCGTTCTCTACGAGCAGTACTTC

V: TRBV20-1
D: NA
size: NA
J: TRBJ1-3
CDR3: CSARDRGSSGNTIYF
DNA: TGCAGTGCTAGAGATCGGGGTTCCTCTGGAAACACCATATATTTT

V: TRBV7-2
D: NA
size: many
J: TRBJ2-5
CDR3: CASSATVQETQYF
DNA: TGTGCCAGCAGCGCGACAGTCCAAGAGACCCAGTACTTC

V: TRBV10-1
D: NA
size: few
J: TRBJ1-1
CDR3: CASSENRNTEAFF
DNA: TGCGCCAGCAGTGAGAACAGGAACACTGAAGCTTTCTTT

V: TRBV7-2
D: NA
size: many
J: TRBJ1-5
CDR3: CASSAWSSPNQPQHF
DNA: TGTGCCAGCAGCGCTTGGTCCTCCCCAAATCAGCCCCAGCATTTT

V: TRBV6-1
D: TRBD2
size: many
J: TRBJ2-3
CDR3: CASSVAGETGTQYF
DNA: TGTGCCAGCAGTGTAGCGGGGGAGACGGGTACGCAGTATTTT

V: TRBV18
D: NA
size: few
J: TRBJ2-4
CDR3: CASSPPSPGSKNIQYF
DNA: TGTGCCAGCTCACCACCGAGCCCGGGATCCAAAAACATTCAGTACTTC

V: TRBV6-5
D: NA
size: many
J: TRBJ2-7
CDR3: CASSQDLLGYEQYF
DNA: TGTGCCAGCAGTCAGGACCTCCTGGGTTACGAGCAGTACTTC

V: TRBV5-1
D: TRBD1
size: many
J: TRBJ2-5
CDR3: CASSLGTGLKTQYF
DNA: TGCGCCAGCAGCTTAGGGACAGGGCTAAAGACCCAGTACTTC

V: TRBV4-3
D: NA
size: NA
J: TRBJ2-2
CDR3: CASNKGIGELFF
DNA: TGCGCCAGCAACAAAGGAATCGGGGAGCTGTTTTTT

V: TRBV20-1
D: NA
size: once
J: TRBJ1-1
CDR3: CSARDGYRPYEDTEAFF
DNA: TGCAGTGCTAGAGACGGGTACAGGCCCTACGAGGACACTGAAGCTTTCTTT

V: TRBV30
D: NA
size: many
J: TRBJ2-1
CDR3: CAWRTRSGPGNEQFF
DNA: TGTGCCTGGAGGACGAGGTCGGGACCGGGCAATGAGCAGTTCTTC

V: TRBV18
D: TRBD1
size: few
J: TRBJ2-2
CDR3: CASSVGTGETGELFF
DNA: TGTGCCAGCTCAGTTGGGACAGGCGAAACCGGGGAGCTGTTTTTT

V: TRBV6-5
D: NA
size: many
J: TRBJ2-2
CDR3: CASSYSTGNTGELFF
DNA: TGTGCCAGCAGTTACTCGACTGGAAACACCGGGGAGCTGTTTTTT

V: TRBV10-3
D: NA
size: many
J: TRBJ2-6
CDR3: CAISSGANVLTF
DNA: TGTGCCATTAGCTCTGGGGCCAACGTCCTGACTTTC

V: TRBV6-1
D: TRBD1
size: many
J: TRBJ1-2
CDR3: CASSPDVAGGDGYTF
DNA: TGTGCCAGCAGTCCAGACGTCGCAGGGGGCGATGGCTACACCTTC

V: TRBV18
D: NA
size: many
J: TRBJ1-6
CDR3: CASSPGPDSPLHF
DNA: TGTGCCAGCTCACCCGGTCCAGACTCACCCCTCCACTTT

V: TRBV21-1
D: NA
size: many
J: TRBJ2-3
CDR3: CASSKGRGPPTDTQYF
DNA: TGTGCCAGCAGCAAAGGACGGGGGCCACCCACAGATACGCAGTATTTT

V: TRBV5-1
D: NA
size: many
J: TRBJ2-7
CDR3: CASSLYRGLYEQYF
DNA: TGCGCCAGCAGCTTGTATAGAGGGCTCTACGAGCAGTACTTC

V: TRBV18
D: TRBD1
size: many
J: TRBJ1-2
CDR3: CASSPGQYGYTF
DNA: TGTGCCAGCTCACCGGGACAGTATGGCTACACCTTC

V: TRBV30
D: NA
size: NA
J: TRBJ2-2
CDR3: CAWRESNTGELFF
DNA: TGTGCCTGGAGGGAATCCAACACCGGGGAGCTGTTTTTT

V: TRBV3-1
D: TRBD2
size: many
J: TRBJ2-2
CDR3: CASSQVLNVEPGLAPGELFF
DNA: TGTGCCAGCAGCCAAGTCCTAAACGTAGAACCTGGACTAGCGCCCGGGGAGCTGTTTTTT